This is a list of T cell receptor beta chains from one sample in a study of cytomegalovirus exposure and HLA in healthy donors. Profiling relied on immunoSEQ multiplex PCR, and the TCRdb table lists in-frame clones only, not all of them. Among about 90,000 clones listed, 70% to 85% were seen once. Sequencing was carried out using PBMCs. Receptors were obtained from a man aged 18 to 30 in good health and CMV-seronegative. Each CDR3 is given with its conserved first and last residue. Each record gives: V gene, CDR3 protein.

>TRBV30
CAWRAGQSNSPLHF
>TRBV28
CASSLANTEAFF
>TRBV27
CASSITGTGGFEQYF
>TRBV4-2
CASSQETGVGGNTIYF
>TRBV11-1
CASSEGLAGFYEQYF
>TRBV5-5
CASSFQPGGPSVTEAFF
>TRBV6-6
CASSYSLGPKNTEAFF
>TRBV28
CASRLDRVIFRGTEAFF
>TRBV10-1
CASSEEGNEAFF
>TRBV14
CASSQDPQGIPSTDTQYF
>TRBV27
CASSPGTGSLETQYF
>TRBV19
CASRGGTGPYGYTF
>TRBV19
CASSIGVSGTEAFF